The present T cell receptor (beta chain) was sequenced within a study of blood T cell repertoires in COVID-19. In the authors' workflow: Amplifying reference gene primers gave estimates of nucleated cell counts. Sequenced by immunoSEQ multiplex PCR; TCRdb stores in-frame clones only, minus some. V and J calls and clone size are copied from that table; D and trimming were computed from the DNA. The sample includes approximately 210,000 clones, 81% of them seen just once. This CDR3 spans 16 amino acids. The V segment lost 5 bases and the J segment 8 bases; nucleotides outside the gene matches: 12. Germline V CDR1 and CDR2: SGHRS, YFSETQ. This study enrolled people aged 18 to 89 from about two dozen US geographic areas. Participants were placed into cohorts based on the clinical history they reported.

Sequenced sample: PBMCs or T cells enriched from blood (not recorded which). The chain combines TRBV5-1 with TRBJ2-1; 11 nucleotides align to TRBD2. The TCR originated in a woman in her fifties or sixties with acute COVID-19. The CDR3 sequence: CASRRSTSGGKDEQFF. The CDR3 DNA sequence: TGCGCCAGCAGGAGATCCACTAGCGGGGGAAAGGATGAGCAGTTCTTC.